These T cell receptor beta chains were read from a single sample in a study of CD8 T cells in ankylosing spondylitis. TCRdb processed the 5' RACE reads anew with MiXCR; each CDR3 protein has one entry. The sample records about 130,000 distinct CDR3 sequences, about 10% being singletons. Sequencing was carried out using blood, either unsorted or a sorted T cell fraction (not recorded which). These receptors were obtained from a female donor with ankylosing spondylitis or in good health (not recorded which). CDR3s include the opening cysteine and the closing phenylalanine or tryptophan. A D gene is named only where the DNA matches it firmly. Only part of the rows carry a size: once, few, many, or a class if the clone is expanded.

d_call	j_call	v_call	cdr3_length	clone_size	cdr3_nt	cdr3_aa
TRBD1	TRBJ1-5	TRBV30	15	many	TGTGCCTGGAGCCTTTGGACAGGCCTGAATCAGCCCCAGCATTTT	CAWSLWTGLNQPQHF
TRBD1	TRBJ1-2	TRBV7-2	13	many	TGTGCCAGCAGCTCGACAGGGAGTCGTGGCTACACCTTC	CASSSTGSRGYTF
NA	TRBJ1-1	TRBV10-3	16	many	TGTGCCATCAGTGAGGTCGGGGGGCAGAGGAACACTGAAGCTTTCTTT	CAISEVGGQRNTEAFF
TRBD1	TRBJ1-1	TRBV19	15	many	TGTGCCAGTAGTATATTAGGGGGCTTTAGCACTGAAGCTTTCTTT	CASSILGGFSTEAFF
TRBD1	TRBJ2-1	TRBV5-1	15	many	TGCGCCAGCAGCCCCGGACAGGGGGCCTACAATGAGCAGTTCTTC	CASSPGQGAYNEQFF
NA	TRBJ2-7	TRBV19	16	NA	TGTGCCAGTAGCCGAGGGATCGTCCCGAGCTCCTACGAGCAGTACTTC	CASSRGIVPSSYEQYF
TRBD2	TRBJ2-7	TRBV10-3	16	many	TGTGCCATCAGTGACCCAACAGCGGGAGGGCCCTACGAGCAGTACTTC	CAISDPTAGGPYEQYF
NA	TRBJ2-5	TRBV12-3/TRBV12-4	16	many	TGTGCCAGCAGTTTCTACAATCCTGAGCAAGGAGAGACCCAGTACTTC	CASSFYNPEQGETQYF
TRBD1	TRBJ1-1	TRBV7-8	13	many	TGTGCCAGCAGGAAACAGGGGTCGACTGAAGCTTTCTTT	CASRKQGSTEAFF
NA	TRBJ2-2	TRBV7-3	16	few	TGTGCCAGCAGTCCCCCCCCCGGACAACCAACCGGGGAGCTGTTTTTT	CASSPPPGQPTGELFF
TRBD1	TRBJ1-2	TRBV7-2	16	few	TGTGCCAGCAGCCGCCAATCGGGACAGATGGACTATGGCTACACCTTC	CASSRQSGQMDYGYTF
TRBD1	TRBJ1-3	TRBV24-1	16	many	TGTGCCACCAGTGACACCGGGACAGGGTCTGGAAACACCATATATTTT	CATSDTGTGSGNTIYF
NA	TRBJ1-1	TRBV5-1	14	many	TGCGCCAGCAGCCCCACGGCAAGTAACACTGAAGCTTTCTTT	CASSPTASNTEAFF
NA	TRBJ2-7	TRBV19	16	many	TGTGCCAGTAGTATTTCGGAGACAGCCTTTTCCTACGAGCAGTACTTC	CASSISETAFSYEQYF
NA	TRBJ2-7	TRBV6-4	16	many	TGTGCCAGCAGTGACTTCAGAACCTCCTTATCCTACGAGCAGTACTTC	CASSDFRTSLSYEQYF
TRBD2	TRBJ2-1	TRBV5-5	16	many	TGTGCCAGCAGCTTGGGGCAGACTAGCGGGGGGTCCGGGCAGTTCTTC	CASSLGQTSGGSGQFF
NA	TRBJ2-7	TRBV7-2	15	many	TGTGCCAGCAGCTTAGCTGGCGGAGGGGTGTACGAGCAGTACTTC	CASSLAGGGVYEQYF
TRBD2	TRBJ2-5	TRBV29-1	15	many	TGCAGCGTTGAATTTGGTAGCGGGAGAAAGAAGACCCAGTACTTC	CSVEFGSGRKKTQYF
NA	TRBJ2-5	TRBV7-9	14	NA	TGTGCCAGCAGCTTAGCAGCGACTAAAGAGACCCAGTACTTC	CASSLAATKETQYF
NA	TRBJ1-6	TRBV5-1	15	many	TGCGCCAGCAGCGACACAAATGGGCCCGATTCACCCCTCCACTTT	CASSDTNGPDSPLHF
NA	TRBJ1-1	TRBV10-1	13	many	TGCGCCAGCAGTAACAGTATGGGCACTGAAGCTTTCTTT	CASSNSMGTEAFF
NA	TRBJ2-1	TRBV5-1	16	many	TGCGCCAGCAGATTTTTAGCGGCTATCTCCTACAATGAGCAGTTCTTC	CASRFLAAISYNEQFF
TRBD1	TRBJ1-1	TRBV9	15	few	TGTGCCAGCAGCGACGGACAGGGAGTGAACACTGAAGCTTTCTTT	CASSDGQGVNTEAFF
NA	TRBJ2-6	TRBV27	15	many	TGTGCCAGCAGTTTGAGTAACTCTGGGGCCAACGTCCTGACTTTC	CASSLSNSGANVLTF
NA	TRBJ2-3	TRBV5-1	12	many	TGTGCCAGCAGCCCCCCCGCAGATACGCAGTATTTT	CASSPPADTQYF
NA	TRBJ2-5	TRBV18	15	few	TGTGCCAGCTCACCGTCAACAGGTGCCCGGGAGACCCAGTACTTC	CASSPSTGARETQYF
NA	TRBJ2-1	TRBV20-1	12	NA	TGCAGTGCTAGTCCTAGGTTCAATGAGCAGTTCTTC	CSASPRFNEQFF
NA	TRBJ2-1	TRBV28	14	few	TGTGCCAGCGGGGGGCCTGGGGCTTACAATGAGCAGTTCTTC	CASGGPGAYNEQFF
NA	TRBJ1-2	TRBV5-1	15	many	TGCGCCAGCAGCTTGTGGCAAAATCCTAACTATGGCTACACCTTC	CASSLWQNPNYGYTF
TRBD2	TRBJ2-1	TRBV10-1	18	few	TGCGCCAGCAGTGAGTCGGTCCGGGGAGCGGGAGGGATGGATGAGCAGTTCTTC	CASSESVRGAGGMDEQFF
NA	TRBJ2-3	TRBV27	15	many	TGTGCCAGCAGTTCGATTGCCCCAACGGCAGATACGCAGTATTTT	CASSSIAPTADTQYF